This is a list of T cell receptor beta chains from one sample in a study of cytomegalovirus exposure and HLA in healthy donors. Some clones are missing from TCRdb's copy, which holds only in-frame ones; the method was immunoSEQ multiplex PCR. The sample contains about 130,000 clones, about 70% of which appear only once. The source material was PBMCs. These receptors were taken from a woman aged 35 to 49 in good health and CMV-seropositive. CDR3s include the opening cysteine and the closing phenylalanine or tryptophan. Fields, in order: D gene, V gene, J gene, CDR3 protein, CDR3 DNA. D genes are given only for firm matches.

d_call: -
v_call: TRBV6-5
j_call: TRBJ1-4
cdr3_aa: CASTQTANEKLFF
cdr3_nt: TGTGCCAGCACCCAGACTGCTAATGAAAAACTGTTTTTT

d_call: TRBD1
v_call: TRBV7-8
j_call: TRBJ2-7
cdr3_aa: CASSPTRGLEQYF
cdr3_nt: TGTGCCAGCAGCCCCACCAGGGGGCTCGAGCAGTACTTC

d_call: TRBD1
v_call: TRBV7-2
j_call: TRBJ2-7
cdr3_aa: CASRRTGSQSHEQYF
cdr3_nt: TGTGCCAGCAGAAGGACAGGTTCCCAAAGCCACGAGCAGTACTTC

d_call: TRBD2
v_call: TRBV28
j_call: TRBJ2-1
cdr3_aa: CASSYPYYGLAERSSYNEQFF
cdr3_nt: TGTGCCAGCAGTTACCCTTATTACGGACTAGCGGAACGAAGCTCCTACAATGAGCAGTTCTTC

d_call: TRBD2
v_call: TRBV7-6
j_call: TRBJ2-7
cdr3_aa: CASSLQLAGEEQYF
cdr3_nt: TGTGCCAGCAGCTTACAACTAGCGGGAGAAGAGCAGTACTTC

d_call: TRBD2
v_call: TRBV7-2
j_call: TRBJ2-1
cdr3_aa: CASSLGLAGGHRWGNEQFF
cdr3_nt: TGTGCCAGCAGCTTAGGACTAGCGGGAGGTCATCGGTGGGGCAATGAGCAGTTCTTC

d_call: TRBD2
v_call: TRBV10-3
j_call: TRBJ2-2
cdr3_aa: CAISDAAGRNTGELFF
cdr3_nt: TGTGCCATCAGTGATGCAGCGGGACGAAACACCGGGGAGCTGTTTTTT

d_call: TRBD1
v_call: TRBV2
j_call: TRBJ2-7
cdr3_aa: CASKTGGTYEQYF
cdr3_nt: TGTGCCAGCAAGACAGGGGGGACCTACGAGCAGTACTTC

d_call: -
v_call: TRBV7-9
j_call: TRBJ1-1
cdr3_aa: CASSPWTNTEAFF
cdr3_nt: TGTGCCAGCAGCCCGTGGACTAACACTGAAGCTTTCTTT

d_call: -
v_call: TRBV18
j_call: TRBJ2-5
cdr3_aa: CASSPQGLETQYF
cdr3_nt: TGTGCCAGCTCACCTCAGGGGCTGGAGACCCAGTACTTC